This TCR beta chain was retrieved from a study of cytomegalovirus exposure and HLA in healthy donors. V gave up 3 bases and J gave up 0 bases; unmatched junction bases: 6. Germline assignment: CDR1 KGHSH and CDR2 LQKENI. The CDR3 extends over 18 amino acids. It was with 60 Vbeta and 13 Jbeta primers that the PCR ran. Libraries were prepared by immunoSEQ multiplex PCR; TCRdb keeps only in-frame clonotypes and omits some of them. The table shows a few hundred thousand clones, with roughly 80% occurring only once. The rearrangement joins TRBV18 to TRBJ2-2, with TRBD2 matching 11 bases. This TCR was sampled from a man under 40 in good health and CMV-seronegative. The sample taken for sequencing was PBMCs. CDR3 loop: CASSPLTSGAANTGELFF. The CDR3 DNA sequence: TGTGCCAGCTCACCCTTGACTAGCGGGGCCGCGAACACCGGGGAGCTGTTTTTT.